This TCR beta chain was captured in a study of cytomegalovirus exposure and HLA in healthy donors. Study-wide results and caveats: When presence/absence was analysed, sequencing depth was taken to be roughly uniform across donors. Confirmation was obtained in vitro that three CMV-associated chains are specific for CMV antigens. A few V segments could not be told apart, such as TRBV6-2 and TRBV6-3, and were left out. The only immune exposure information that was available was CMV serostatus.

Note on this clone: Its cognate antigen is unknown.

Primers for the PCR totalled 60 Vbeta and 13 Jbeta. Produced via immunoSEQ multiplex PCR; TCRdb's table is partial and in-frame only. The data show 150,000 to 160,000 clones, 70% to 80% seen once. Looked up from germline, CDR1 is SEHNR and CDR2 is FQNEAQ (reference sequence). The CDR3 is 15 amino acids. The V end lost 4 bases, the J end lost 13 bases, and 22 bases lay between the germline ends. The sequence derives from a young man in good health and CMV-seropositive. The material sequenced was PBMCs. The genes are TRBV7-9 and TRBJ1-4, with D possibly being TRBD1 (6 bases). The CDR3 region has the DNA TGTGCCAGCAGCTCGTACGGACAGCGTCCCCCGGGACTGTTTTTT. Translated: CASSSYGQRPPGLFF.